The 3 T cell receptor beta chains presented below share a single source sample, sequenced in a study of blood T cells in healthy people across ages. Next came a second PCR, run for roughly 6 to 11 cycles, which used a sample-barcoded 5' primer along with a J-beta primer mix. TCRdb itself ran the 5' RACE reads through MiXCR, one entry per CDR3 protein. This sample has 540,000 or so distinct CDR3 sequences, with around 24% found just once. These records were also assigned to another study, of T cells of mothers and their children.

Sequencing input: blood. These TCRs come from a boy aged 10-17 years in good health.

Written as DNA, the CDR3 is TGTGCCAGCAGCTCCACTACAAGGGGGTCCACCGGGGAGCTGTTTTTT. Translated: CASSSTTRGSTGELFF. This chain links TRBV7-9 with TRBJ2-2; a weak D match, TRBD1 (6 bases). The V gene lost 4 bases and the J gene lost 4 bases, with 16 bases spanning the gap. The CDR3 covers 16 residues. Per germline, CDR1 SEHNR and CDR2 FQNEAQ (reference sequence).

This clonotype was observed a few times. The rearrangement joins TRBV7-2 to TRBJ2-5; no clear D. This CDR3 comprises 15 residues. Per the germline V gene, CDR1 is SGHTA and CDR2 is FQGNSA. V lost 3 bases to trimming and J lost 2 bases, with 13 bases between them. The CDR3: CASSLYSVRQETQYF. Here the CDR3 DNA reads TGTGCCAGCAGCTTGTACAGCGTTCGTCAAGAGACCCAGTACTTC. Full variable domain (remainder filled in from reference TRBV7-2 and TRBJ2-5): GAGVSQSPSNKVTEKGKDVELRCDPISGHTALYWYRQSLGQGLEFLIYFQGNSAPDKSGLPSDRFSAERTGGSVSTLTIQRTQQEDSAVYLCASSLYSVRQETQYFGPGTRLLVL.

In its sample, this clonotype was seen many times. The CDR3 loop reads CSALEASYETQYF. CDR3 in DNA: TGCAGTGCTCTAGAGGCTAGTTATGAGACCCAGTACTTC. The chain employs TRBV20-1 and TRBJ2-5; D remains unclear. V was cut by 5 bases and J by 5 bases, with 15 bases left in between. The germline CDR1 and CDR2 sequences are DFQATT and SNEGSKA (reference sequence). The CDR3 has 13 amino acids.